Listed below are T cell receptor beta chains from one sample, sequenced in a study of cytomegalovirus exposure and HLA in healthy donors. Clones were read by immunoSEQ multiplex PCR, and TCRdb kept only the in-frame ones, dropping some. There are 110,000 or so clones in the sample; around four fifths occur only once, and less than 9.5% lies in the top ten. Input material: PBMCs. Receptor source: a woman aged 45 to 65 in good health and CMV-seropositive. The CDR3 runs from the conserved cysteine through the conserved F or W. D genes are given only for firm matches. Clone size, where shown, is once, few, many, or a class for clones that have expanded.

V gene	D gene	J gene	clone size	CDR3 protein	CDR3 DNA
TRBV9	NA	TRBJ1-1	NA	CASSVARGTEAFF	TGTGCCAGCAGCGTAGCCCGGGGCACTGAAGCTTTCTTT
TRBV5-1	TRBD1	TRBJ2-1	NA	CASSFSGGNEQFF	TGCGCCAGCAGCTTCTCAGGGGGAAATGAGCAGTTCTTC
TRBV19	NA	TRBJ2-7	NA	CASSMGRGSYEQYF	TGTGCCAGTAGTATGGGGAGGGGGAGCTACGAGCAGTACTTC
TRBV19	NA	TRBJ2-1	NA	CASSIFLGDEQFF	TGTGCCAGTAGTATATTCCTCGGGGATGAGCAGTTCTTC
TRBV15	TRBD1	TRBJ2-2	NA	CATSRGQGAGKEAGELFF	TGTGCCACCAGCAGGGGACAGGGGGCGGGTAAGGAGGCCGGGGAGCTGTTTTTT
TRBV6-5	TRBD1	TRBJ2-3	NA	CASRAPGQGTDTQYF	TGTGCCAGCAGGGCCCCGGGACAGGGTACAGATACGCAGTATTTT
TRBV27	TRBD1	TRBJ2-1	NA	CASSSPGQGWEQFF	TGTGCCAGCAGTTCCCCCGGACAGGGGTGGGAGCAGTTCTTC
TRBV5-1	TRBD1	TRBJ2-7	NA	CASRPGQGSEQYF	TGCGCCAGCCGGCCGGGACAGGGATCCGAGCAGTACTTC
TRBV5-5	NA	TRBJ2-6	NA	CASSLRGIGANVLTF	TGTGCCAGCAGCTTGCGAGGGATTGGGGCCAACGTCCTGACTTTC
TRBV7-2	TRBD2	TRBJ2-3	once	CASSQGTSADTQYF	TGTGCCAGCAGCCAAGGGACTAGCGCAGATACGCAGTATTTT
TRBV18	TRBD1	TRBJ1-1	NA	CASSPLRTGHTEAFF	TGTGCCAGCTCACCACTTAGGACAGGGCACACTGAAGCTTTCTTT
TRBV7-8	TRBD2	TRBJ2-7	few	CASSSLGGRVYEQYF	TGTGCCAGCAGCTCCTTGGGAGGGAGGGTCTACGAGCAGTACTTC
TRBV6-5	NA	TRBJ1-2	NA	CASSYSLWSGNYGYTF	TGTGCCAGCAGTTACTCCCTGTGGTCGGGTAACTATGGCTACACCTTC
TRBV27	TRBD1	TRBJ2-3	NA	CASGFRTGDTDTQYF	TGTGCCAGCGGCTTCCGGACAGGGGACACAGATACGCAGTATTTT
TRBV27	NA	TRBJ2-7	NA	CASSPTQGYEQYF	TGTGCCAGCAGTCCCACACAGGGCTACGAGCAGTACTTC
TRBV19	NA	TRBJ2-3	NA	CASSMGQERLASSTDTQYF	TGTGCCAGTAGTATGGGACAAGAACGTCTGGCGAGTAGCACAGATACGCAGTATTTT
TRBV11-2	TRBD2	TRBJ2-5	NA	CASARVLAEETQYF	TGTGCCAGCGCCAGAGTCCTAGCGGAGGAGACCCAGTACTTC
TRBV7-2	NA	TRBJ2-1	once	CASSLQVHEQFF	TGTGCCAGCAGCTTGCAGGTCCATGAGCAGTTCTTC
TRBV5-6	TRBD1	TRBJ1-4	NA	CASSTFTGDEKLFF	TGTGCCAGCAGCACTTTCACAGGGGACGAAAAACTGTTTTTT
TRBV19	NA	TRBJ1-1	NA	CASSIGGSGEAFF	TGTGCCAGTAGTATAGGAGGTTCAGGGGAAGCTTTCTTT
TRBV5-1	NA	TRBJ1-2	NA	CASSLGPQATYGYTF	TGCGCCAGCAGCTTGGGCCCACAGGCGACCTATGGCTACACCTTC
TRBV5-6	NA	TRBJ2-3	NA	CASSLGGLVDTQYF	TGTGCCAGCAGCTTGGGGGGGCTGGTGGATACGCAGTATTTT
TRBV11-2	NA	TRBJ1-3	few	CASSLEGARGNTIYF	TGTGCCAGCAGCTTAGAAGGGGCGAGGGGAAACACCATATATTTT
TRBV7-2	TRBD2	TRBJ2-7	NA	CASSRRGGGAYEQYF	TGTGCCAGCTCACGGAGGGGCGGGGGGGCCTACGAGCAGTACTTC
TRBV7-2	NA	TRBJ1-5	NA	CASSKSRRGGNQPQHF	TGTGCCAGCAGCAAGTCCCGACGCGGAGGCAATCAGCCCCAGCATTTT
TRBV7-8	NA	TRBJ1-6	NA	CASSTGSGSPLHF	TGTGCCAGCAGCACAGGGTCAGGTTCACCCCTCCACTTT
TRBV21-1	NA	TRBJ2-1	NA	CASSLGQGPYNEQFF	TGTGCCAGCAGCCTGGGACAAGGACCTTACAATGAGCAGTTCTTC
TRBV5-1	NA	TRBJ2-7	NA	CASSLGPSRSYEQYF	TGCGCCAGCAGCTTGGGGCCTAGCCGGAGCTACGAGCAGTACTTC